The 5 T cell receptor beta chains below were found in one sample sequenced in a study of patients and donors after allogeneic stem cell transplantation. TCRdb ran MiXCR on the RT-PCR reads and lists one entry per CDR3 protein. In the table there are 25,000 to 40,000 distinct CDR3 sequences, roughly a third of which are singletons. Sequenced input: blood, either unsorted or a sorted T cell fraction (not recorded which). Receptors originate from a human donor who was either an allogeneic HSCT recipient or a stem cell or donor lymphocyte infusion donor (not recorded which). It is not recorded whose cells these are; they may come from a transplant donor.

This clonotype was counted only a few times. The chain has TRBV20-1 and TRBJ2-1, with 11 nucleotides matching TRBD2. The J segment lost 4 bases and the V segment lost 0 bases, leaving 2 bases of the junction unmatched. Germline V gene data show CDR1 as DFQATT and CDR2 as SNEGSKA (reference sequence). This CDR3 is 15 amino acids long. CDR3 protein: CSARDGTSGYNEQFF. CDR3 bases: TGCAGTGCTAGAGATGGGACTAGCGGATACAATGAGCAGTTCTTC.

The V call is TRBV10-3, the J call TRBJ1-1; TRBD1 is a possible D gene (5 bases). Germline V gene sequence: CDR1 ENHRY, CDR2 SYGVKD. Trimming removed 8 bases from V and 1 base from J, with 11 bases in between. The CDR3 runs to 13 residues. The CDR3 nucleotides read TGTGCCATCCTACAGGATTGGAACACTGAAGCTTTCTTT. It yields the protein CAILQDWNTEAFF.

The sample holds a few counts of this clonotype. The chain combines TRBV10-3 with TRBJ2-1; the D gene is possibly TRBD1 (6 bases). Germline-derived CDR1 and CDR2 are ENHRY and SYGVKD. The V and J ends lost 0 bases and 9 bases respectively, with 15 bases between them. The CDR3 is 15 residues long. The DNA of the CDR3 is TGTGCCATCAGTGAGTCACGAGTCCGGACAGCTGAGCAGTTCTTC. As protein: CAISESRVRTAEQFF.

The chain combines TRBV12-3 or TRBV12-4 with TRBJ1-5; tentatively, D is TRBD1 (6 bases). The V and J ends lost 7 bases and 2 bases respectively, with 18 bases between them. The CDR3 is 16 residues long. CDR3 amino acids: CASTLGAGVGNQPQHF. The CDR3 DNA follows: TGTGCCAGCACCCTAGGGGCAGGGGTCGGCAATCAGCCCCAGCATTTT.

The rearrangement joins TRBV7-2 to TRBJ2-5; tentatively, D is TRBD1 (5 bases). There are 13 residues in the CDR3. CDR1 is SGHTA and CDR2 is FQGNSA in the germline V gene. Deletions cut 1 base from V and 4 bases from J, with 7 bases between. CDR3 in amino acids: CASSLVQGETQYF. The CDR3 nucleotides are TGTGCCAGCAGCTTAGTTCAGGGAGAGACCCAGTACTTC.